The rows below give T cell receptor beta chains drawn from one sample of a study of blood T cell repertoires in COVID-19. Sequenced by immunoSEQ multiplex PCR; TCRdb stores in-frame clones only, minus some. The data contain approximately 170,000 clones, less than 90% of them singletons. The sample was PBMCs or T cells enriched from blood (not recorded which). Source of these receptors: a woman aged 45-65 years who had recovered from COVID-19. Each CDR3 is given with its conserved first and last residue. Each record gives: clone size, D gene, J gene, V gene, CDR3 DNA, CDR3 protein. The D gene is left open where the match is weak. Not every row has a clone size; where given, it reads once, few, many or a size class.

size: NA
D: NA
J: TRBJ2-3
V: TRBV6-5
DNA: TGTGCCAGCAGTTACTCGTCGGGAGAAGCAGATACGCAGTATTTT
CDR3: CASSYSSGEADTQYF

size: NA
D: NA
J: TRBJ2-7
V: TRBV21-1
DNA: TGTGCCAGCAGCAACGACCCTACCCCGGGACAGGGGGCGGGCGAGCAGTACTTC
CDR3: CASSNDPTPGQGAGEQYF

size: NA
D: NA
J: TRBJ2-1
V: TRBV4-3
DNA: TGCGCCAGCAGCCAAGAGGACAGACTCAATGAGCAGTTCTTC
CDR3: CASSQEDRLNEQFF

size: NA
D: NA
J: TRBJ1-4
V: TRBV27
DNA: TGTGCCAGCAGTTACGATCGGCAGGGTAATGAAAAACTGTTTTTT
CDR3: CASSYDRQGNEKLFF

size: once
D: TRBD2
J: TRBJ2-7
V: TRBV28
DNA: TGTGCCAGCAGGGGACTAGCGGGACCCAACGAGCAGTACTTC
CDR3: CASRGLAGPNEQYF

size: NA
D: NA
J: TRBJ2-5
V: TRBV5-4
DNA: TGTGCCAGCAGCTTGGCAGGAGGGCCGCAGGAGACCCAGTACTTC
CDR3: CASSLAGGPQETQYF

size: once
D: TRBD1
J: TRBJ1-5
V: TRBV6-2/TRBV6-3
DNA: TGTGCCAGCAGTTACGAAGGTCGAGGGACAGGCAATCAGCCCCAGCATTTT
CDR3: CASSYEGRGTGNQPQHF

size: once
D: TRBD1
J: TRBJ2-7
V: TRBV7-9
DNA: TGTGCCAGCAGCTTGTGGGACAGACCCTACGAGCAGTACTTC
CDR3: CASSLWDRPYEQYF

size: NA
D: TRBD2
J: TRBJ2-1
V: TRBV5-1
DNA: TGCGCCAGCAGCTTGGTTAGTGGGAAGCGGGAGGGGAACAATGAGCAGTTCTTC
CDR3: CASSLVSGKREGNNEQFF

size: NA
D: NA
J: TRBJ2-2
V: TRBV28
DNA: TGTGCCAGCAGTCTGAATGCAGGGTACACCGGGGAGCTGTTTTTT
CDR3: CASSLNAGYTGELFF

size: once
D: NA
J: TRBJ2-7
V: TRBV7-2
DNA: TGTGCCAGCAGCTTCTATATAAACTCCTACGAGCAGTACTTC
CDR3: CASSFYINSYEQYF

size: few
D: TRBD1
J: TRBJ1-2
V: TRBV28
DNA: TGTGCCAGCAGTCCCAGCCCCGGACAGGGGGCGCGGGGCTACACCTTC
CDR3: CASSPSPGQGARGYTF